Presented here are 13 T cell receptor beta chains from one specimen sequenced in a study of radiation and T cells in renal cell carcinoma. Assay used: immunoSEQ multiplex PCR; TCRdb lists only in-frame clones, some missing. The repertoire holds 150,000 to 160,000 clones, with about nine tenths as singletons. The sample's time point: blood 2 weeks post-SBRT. Noted treatment: 15 Gy SBRT to primary tumor, nephrectomy 4 weeks later. The sequenced sample was blood, obtained from a patient whose treatment included radiotherapy and nephrectomy. The receptors derive from a woman aged 45-65 years with renal cell carcinoma.

The chain carries TRBV9 and TRBJ2-5; perhaps TRBD1 as D (5 bases). The germline gives CDR1 SGDLS, CDR2 YYNGEE. The ends were cut back, 0 bases at V and 4 bases at J, with 16 bases in the middle. This CDR3 has 16 residues. The CDR3 sequence: CASSVGAGPQGETQYF. The CDR3 coding sequence is TGTGCCAGCAGCGTAGGAGCAGGGCCCCAGGGAGAGACCCAGTACTTC.

The chain joins TRBV5-6 to TRBJ1-5; TRBD1 might be the D (6 bases). CDR3 size: 17 residues. CDR1 is SGHDT, CDR2 YYEEEE, per germline. Deletions cut 0 bases from V and 1 base from J, with 14 bases between. CDR3 residues: CASSLAKQGRSNQPQHF. CDR3 nucleotides: TGTGCCAGCAGCTTGGCCAAACAGGGTAGGAGCAATCAGCCCCAGCATTTT.

This chain links TRBV7-2 with TRBJ2-3; 13 bases align to TRBD2. V shed 2 bases and J 5 bases; nucleotides not matched to a gene: 1. The CDR3 spans 15 residues. Germline CDR1 is SGHTA and CDR2 is FQGNSA. The chain's CDR3 is CASSLWTSGGDTQYF. The CDR3 nucleotides are TGTGCCAGCAGCTTATGGACTAGCGGGGGAGATACGCAGTATTTT.

V and J are TRBV7-8 and TRBJ2-1; tentative D call: TRBD2 (6 bases). This CDR3 comprises 15 residues. Germline V lookup: CDR1 SGHVS, CDR2 FQNEAQ. V was pared by 2 bases and J by 6 bases, with 14 bases between. CDR3 sequence: CASSLFLPAGNEQFF. The CDR3 DNA follows: TGTGCCAGCAGCTTATTCTTACCAGCGGGCAATGAGCAGTTCTTC.

J is TRBJ2-1 and V is TRBV19; D perhaps matches TRBD2 (6 bases). V was trimmed by 5 bases and J by 4 bases, leaving 12 bases between them. The CDR3 runs 14 residues. Germline-derived CDR1 and CDR2 are LNHDA and SQIVND (reference sequence). The CDR3: CASSRRDWYNEQFF. In DNA, the CDR3 is TGTGCCAGTAGTCGTAGGGACTGGTACAATGAGCAGTTCTTC.

J is TRBJ2-5 and V is TRBV11-3; the D gene is possibly TRBD1 (5 bases). In germline, CDR1 is SGHNT, CDR2 YENEEA. The length of the CDR3 is 13 residues. Trimming shortened V by 2 bases and J by 4 bases, and 8 bases separated the two germline ends. CDR3 bases: TGTGCCAGCAGCTTAAGGGGTGGAGAGACCCAGTACTTC. This encodes CASSLRGGETQYF.

The rearrangement uses TRBV5-1 and TRBJ1-5; TRBD1 might be the D (5 bases). CDR1 SGHRS and CDR2 YFSETQ come from the germline V gene. Trimming stripped 3 bases from V and 8 bases from J, with 12 bases between. This CDR3 is built from 13 residues. The CDR3 reads CASSWTTGEPQHF. The CDR3 DNA sequence: TGCGCCAGCAGCTGGACTACGGGGGAGCCCCAGCATTTT. Filled out from reference TRBV5-1 and TRBJ1-5, the complete variable domain reads KAGVTQTPRYLIKTRGQQVTLSCSPISGHRSVSWYQQTPGQGLQFLFEYFSETQRNKGNFPGRFSGRQFSNSRSEMNVSTLELGDSALYLCASSWTTGEPQHFGDGTRLSIL.

In the case of this clone: Other DNA sequences in this specimen translate into the identical CDR3. The chain combines TRBV19 with TRBJ1-5; no reliable D call. Germline loops: CDR1 LNHDA, CDR2 SQIVND (reference sequence). The CDR3 runs to 14 residues. The V end lost 0 bases, the J end lost 3 bases, and 6 bases lay between the germline ends. The CDR3 nucleotides are TGTGCCAGTAGTATAGACAGGAACAATCAGCCCCAGCATTTT. Its translation is CASSIDRNNQPQHF.

The rearrangement joins TRBV4-3 to TRBJ2-1; 8 bases are shared with TRBD1. The CDR3 length is 16 residues. Germline V gives CDR1 LGHNA, CDR2 YSLEER. V shed 3 bases, J shed 5 bases, and the junction held 9 bases outside the gene matches. The CDR3 spells CASSHYGQGVNNEQFF. In DNA, the CDR3 is TGCGCCAGCAGCCATTACGGACAGGGTGTGAACAATGAGCAGTTCTTC.

The V call is TRBV10-1, the J call TRBJ2-2, with 7 bases that match TRBD1. CDR1 and CDR2 (germline): WNHNN, SYGVQD (reference sequence). The CDR3 runs to 15 residues. V dropped 5 bases and J dropped 1; count of bases not matched to a gene: 4. This chain's CDR3 is CASSFNRGNTGELFF. The CDR3, as DNA: TGCGCCAGCAGTTTCAACAGGGGGAACACCGGGGAGCTGTTTTTT.

This clone was counted a few times. The gene calls are TRBV6-5 and TRBJ2-1; 13 bases line up with TRBD2. Trimming at V came to 2 bases and at J to 10 bases, leaving 5 bases not matched to a gene. The CDR3 spans 15 residues. Per the germline V gene, CDR1 is MNHEY and CDR2 is SVGAGI. The CDR3 coding sequence is TGTGCCAGCAGTTACAGGACTAGCGGGGGCAGGGAGCAGTTCTTC. Its translation: CASSYRTSGGREQFF.

The gene calls are TRBV5-1 and TRBJ2-3, with D possibly TRBD2 on 5 matching bases. CDR1 is SGHRS, CDR2 YFSETQ, per germline. Trimming shortened V by 0 bases and J by 0 bases, and 11 bases separated the two germline ends. The CDR3 has 16 amino acids. The chain's CDR3 is CASSLGLNPSTDTQYF. In DNA form, the CDR3 reads TGCGCCAGCAGCTTGGGACTAAACCCCAGCACAGATACGCAGTATTTT.

This chain connects TRBV5-1 to TRBJ2-1; TRBD2 agrees at 8 bases. This CDR3 is built from 14 residues. The V gene end was trimmed by 0 bases and the J gene end by 8 bases; junction bases not matched to a gene: 4. Germline CDR1 SGHRS, CDR2 YFSETQ. In DNA form, the CDR3 reads TGCGCCAGCAGCTTGGTACCAGCGGGGGATGAGCAGTTCTTC. This encodes CASSLVPAGDEQFF.